Described below is a single T cell receptor (beta chain) sequence and its context. CDR1 and CDR2 from the germline V gene are MDHEN and SYDVKM. V lost 6 bases, J lost 1 base, and 6 bases stayed unmatched. The CDR3 is 16 residues long. The method was immunoSEQ multiplex PCR; TCRdb's version includes in-frame clones alone and lacks a portion of them. The table lists tens of thousands of clones, about 90% of them singletons, with roughly 2% in the top ten. This entry belongs to a study of control samples from healthy donors and cancer patients. The V call is TRBV28, the J call TRBJ1-3; 10 nucleotides agree with TRBD1. The origin of this receptor is a woman aged 60-75 years with head and neck cancer. The sequenced material came from PBMCs. The CDR3 DNA follows: TGTGCCAGCAGCACCCCGGGACAGGGGTCTGGAAACACCATATATTTT. Encoded protein: CASSTPGQGSGNTIYF.